The 10 T cell receptor beta chains given below trace back to one sample, sequenced in a study of CD8 T cells in Susac syndrome. Reverse transcription used about 0.45 to 1 ug RNA and random hexamers. TCRdb re-analysed the immunoSEQ multiplex PCR reads in MiXCR, keeping a single row per CDR3 protein. Of 100,000 to 150,000 distinct CDR3 sequences in the sample, around 94% are singletons; the top ten hold around 0.2%. Input material: CD8+ T cells from PBMCs. The receptor source for this set is a human donor with Susac syndrome.

The chain joins TRBV15 to TRBJ2-5; D not certain. The CDR3 spans 14 residues. The germline CDR1 and CDR2 sequences are LNHNV and YYDKDF (reference sequence). The ends were cut back, 0 bases at V and 5 bases at J, with 10 bases in the middle. The CDR3 reads CATSRERFDETQYF. The CDR3 nucleotides are TGTGCCACCAGCAGAGAGCGATTTGATGAGACCCAGTACTTC. Variable domain in full (rest from reference TRBV15 and TRBJ2-5): DAMVIQNPRYQVTQFGKPVTLSCSQTLNHNVMYWYQQKSSQAPKLLFHYYDKDFNNEADTPDNFQSRRPNTSFCFLDIRSPGLGDTAMYLCATSRERFDETQYFGPGTRLLVL.

This clonotype was seen a few times. The chain carries TRBV27 and TRBJ2-5; 15 positions agree with TRBD2. Germline V gene lookup returns CDR1 MNHEY and CDR2 SMNVEV (reference sequence). CDR3 length equals 16 residues. Trimming at V came to 5 bases and at J to 2 bases, leaving 3 bases not matched to a gene. CDR3 amino acids: CASSPGLAGGQETQYF. In DNA form, the CDR3 reads TGTGCCAGCAGTCCCGGACTAGCGGGGGGGCAAGAGACCCAGTACTTC.

The gene calls are TRBV7-6 and TRBJ2-3; D might be TRBD1 (6 bases). This CDR3 comprises 15 residues. Per germline, CDR1 SGHVS and CDR2 FNYEAQ. V shed 1 base and J shed 4 bases, with 12 bases lying between them. In DNA form, the CDR3 reads TGTGCCAGCAGCTTAGGCCAGGGGTCCGCAGATACGCAGTATTTT. This encodes CASSLGQGSADTQYF.

This clonotype was seen just once. The rearrangement links TRBV6-4 to TRBJ2-3; the match to TRBD2 covers 10 bases. V lost 2 bases, J lost 1 base, and 3 bases stayed unmatched. CDR3 length: 16 amino acids. CDR1 MRHNA and CDR2 SNTAGT come from the germline V gene. CDR3: CASSDGLAGGTDTQYF. CDR3 coding DNA: TGTGCCAGCAGTGACGGGCTAGCGGGGGGCACAGATACGCAGTATTTT.

The gene calls are TRBV1 and TRBJ1-4. TRBV1 corresponds to a pseudogene. CDR3 length: 12 residues. CDR3 in amino acids: CTSSLGCEKLFF. The CDR3 DNA reads TGCACCAGCAGCCTCGGTTGTGAAAAACTGTTTTTT.

This clonotype was counted a few times. V is TRBV7-8 and J is TRBJ2-7; D is undetermined. This CDR3 has 13 amino acids. V was cut by 5 bases and J by 6 bases, with 14 bases left in between. The germline V gene encodes CDR1 SGHVS and CDR2 FQNEAQ. The CDR3, as DNA: TGTGCCAGCAGCCCGCACCCACAACCCGAGCAGTACTTC. This encodes CASSPHPQPEQYF.

The genes are TRBV7-9 and TRBJ2-4; 8 bases map to TRBD1. CDR1 is SEHNR, CDR2 FQNEAQ, per germline (reference sequence). The CDR3 runs 12 residues. V trimming: 6 bases; J trimming: 9 bases; junction bases outside the gene matches: 4. This CDR3 reads CASRPDRGIQYF. The DNA of the CDR3 is TGTGCCAGCAGACCAGACAGGGGCATTCAGTACTTC.

The chain links TRBV29-1 to TRBJ1-2; perhaps TRBD1 as D (5 bases). This CDR3 spans 12 amino acids. The V gene's germline CDR1 is SQVTM and CDR2 ANQGSEA. Trimming removed 5 bases at V and 8 bases at J, with 15 bases between. CDR3 sequence reads: CSVPGAEGGYTF. DNA for the CDR3: TGCAGCGTTCCTGGGGCAGAGGGGGGCTACACCTTC.

The V gene is TRBV9, the J gene TRBJ1-1; TRBD1 matches 8 bases. Trimming cost V 3 bases and J 3 bases; bases outside gene matches: 7. CDR1 and CDR2 from the germline V gene are SGDLS and YYNGEE. This CDR3 comprises 15 residues. The CDR3 loop is CASSARTGKDTEAFF. Written as DNA, the CDR3 is TGTGCCAGCAGCGCTCGGACAGGGAAGGACACTGAAGCTTTCTTT.

The rearrangement joins TRBV28 to TRBJ1-5, with no clear D. From germline, CDR1 is MDHEN and CDR2 SYDVKM. This CDR3 spans 12 amino acids. V was clipped by 11 bases and J by 4 bases, with 12 bases between them. Written as DNA, the CDR3 is TGTGCCGGATCTAGGCCTAATCAGCCCCAGCATTTT. This encodes CAGSRPNQPQHF.